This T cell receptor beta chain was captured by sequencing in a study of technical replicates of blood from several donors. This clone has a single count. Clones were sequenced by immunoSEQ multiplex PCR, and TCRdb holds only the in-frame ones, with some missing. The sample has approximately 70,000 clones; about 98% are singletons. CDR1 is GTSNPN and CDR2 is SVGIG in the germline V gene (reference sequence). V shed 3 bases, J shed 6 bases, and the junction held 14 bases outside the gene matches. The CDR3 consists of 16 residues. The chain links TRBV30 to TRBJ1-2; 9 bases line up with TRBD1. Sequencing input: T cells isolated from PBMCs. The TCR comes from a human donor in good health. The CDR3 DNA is TGTGCCTGGAGACGGGACAGGGTACCGGAGATAAATGGCTACACCTTC. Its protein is CAWRRDRVPEINGYTF.